Below are 22 T cell receptor beta chains sequenced from a single sample in a study of cytomegalovirus exposure and HLA in healthy donors (dated by TCRdb to the late 2010s). Library construction relied on the immunoSEQ multiplex PCR assay. The multiplex PCR relied on a mix of 60 forward primers for TCR Vbeta segments and 13 reverse primers for TCR Jbeta segments. The immuneACCESS repertoire file appears here via TCRdb, limited to in-frame rearrangements. These files lack a portion of the clones; in checked studies, under half of the deficit traces to unresolved V genes, and the cause of the others is not known. The sample includes around 150,000 clones, with approximately 78% observed a single time. Of the sample, around 0.97% is held by the ten largest clones. Sequenced: PBMCs. The receptors come from a girl aged 2 to 9 in good health and CMV-seropositive.

CDR3 DNA sequence: TGCGCCAGCAGCCTTTCCCCCAGGGAAGATACGCAGTATTTT. The encoded protein is CASSLSPREDTQYF. J is TRBJ2-3 and V is TRBV5-1; a possible D gene is TRBD1 (5 bases). This CDR3 is 14 amino acids long. From germline, CDR1 is SGHRS and CDR2 YFSETQ. Between the trimmed V and J ends, which lost 4 bases and 5 bases, there was a span of 14 bases.

This clone was detected only once. The V call is TRBV28, the J call TRBJ2-3; D may be TRBD2 (5 bases). V gave up 5 bases and J gave up 1 base, with 16 bases separating them. The CDR3 sequence is 16 residues long. The V gene's germline CDR1 is MDHEN and CDR2 SYDVKM. In nucleotides, the CDR3 is TGTGCCAGCAGTCCAATTTGGTCGGAGGGCACAGATACGCAGTATTTT. Amino acids: CASSPIWSEGTDTQYF.

The chain uses TRBV4-2 and TRBJ2-7, with 9 bases identical to TRBD1. The CDR3 runs to 13 residues. CDR1 is LGHNA, CDR2 YNFKEQ, per germline. The trim removed 5 bases at V and 6 bases at J, leaving 5 bases unmatched. CDR3 sequence: CASSTGTGSEQYF. As DNA, the CDR3 is TGTGCCAGCAGCACCGGGACAGGGTCCGAGCAGTACTTC.

This rearrangement joins TRBV23-1 to TRBJ2-5; D not resolved. TRBV23-1 is an ORF, and what it does is uncertain. Trimming left V 3 bases short and J 1 base short, with 6 bases between. The CDR3 is made up of 13 amino acids. CDR3 sequence reads: CASSQGSQETQYF. The CDR3 region has the DNA TGCGCCAGCAGTCAGGGCAGCCAAGAGACCCAGTACTTC.

This chain uses TRBV5-1 with TRBJ2-1; 7 bases map to TRBD2. Germline V lookup: CDR1 SGHRS, CDR2 YFSETQ. This CDR3 contains 14 residues. The V segment lost 4 bases and the J segment 5 bases; nucleotides outside the gene matches: 6. Here the CDR3 reads CASSLISGNNEQFF. DNA for the CDR3: TGCGCCAGCAGCCTTATCAGCGGGAACAATGAGCAGTTCTTC. The full variable domain, rest sourced from reference TRBV5-1 and TRBJ2-1, is KAGVTQTPRYLIKTRGQQVTLSCSPISGHRSVSWYQQTPGQGLQFLFEYFSETQRNKGNFPGRFSGRQFSNSRSEMNVSTLELGDSALYLCASSLISGNNEQFFGPGTRLTVL.

This chain connects TRBV25-1 to TRBJ1-4, with D tentatively TRBD1 (6 bases). The CDR3 has 17 amino acids. Germline V gene lookup returns CDR1 MGHDK and CDR2 SYGVNS. Trimming took 4 bases from V and 4 from J, leaving 19 bases between them. The CDR3 protein is CASSVIQGGGDNEKLFF. In nucleotides, the CDR3 is TGTGCCAGCAGTGTCATCCAAGGAGGGGGGGATAATGAAAAACTGTTTTTT. The full variable domain, with the rest looked up from reference TRBV25-1 and TRBJ1-4, is EADIYQTPRYLVIGTGKKITLECSQTMGHDKMYWYQQDPGMELHLIHYSYGVNSTEKGDLSSESTVSRIRTEHFPLTLESARPSHTSQYLCASSVIQGGGDNEKLFFGSGTQLSVL.

V gene TRBV2 combines with J gene TRBJ2-3; a weak D match, TRBD2 (6 bases). The CDR3 sequence is 14 residues long. Germline V gene sequence: CDR1 SNHLY, CDR2 FYNNEI. Trimming stripped 11 bases from V and 0 bases from J, with 15 bases between. In nucleotides, the CDR3 is TGTGCCGGTTCTAGCGTATCTAGCACAGATACGCAGTATTTT. Translation: CAGSSVSSTDTQYF. The full variable domain, with the rest looked up from reference TRBV2 and TRBJ2-3, is EPEVTQTPSHQVTQMGQEVILRCVPISNHLYFYWYRQILGQKVEFLVSFYNNEISEKSEIFDDQFSVERPDGSNFTLKIRSTKLEDSAMYFCAGSSVSSTDTQYFGPGTRLTVL.

The CDR3 loop is CASSQMTGSSGANVLTF. CDR3 sequence (DNA): TGTGCCAGCTCACAAATGACAGGGAGCTCTGGGGCCAACGTCCTGACTTTC. The chain recombines TRBV18 with TRBJ2-6; 7 nucleotides line up with TRBD1. J gave up 0 bases and V 4 bases, and 6 bases lay outside the gene matches. CDR3 size: 17 residues. Germline V gene sequence: CDR1 KGHSH, CDR2 LQKENI.

The CDR3 nucleotides read TGTGCCAGCAGCCAGGGACAGGATGTTGAGACCCAGTACTTC. Protein: CASSQGQDVETQYF. This chain uses TRBV4-2 with TRBJ2-5, with 8 bases that match TRBD1. Germline loops: CDR1 LGHNA, CDR2 YNFKEQ. J lost 5 bases, V lost 3 bases, and 5 bases had no gene match. This CDR3 contains 14 residues.

The chain uses TRBV6-5 and TRBJ1-2, with D unresolved. The CDR3 sequence is 13 residues long. The germline CDR1 and CDR2 sequences are MNHEY and SVGAGI. With 8 bases removed from V and 3 bases from J, the gap between germline ends came to 13 bases. The CDR3 nucleotides read TGTGCCAGCGGGGAGGACTCCGACTATGGCTACACCTTC. Encoded protein: CASGEDSDYGYTF.

The V call is TRBV2, the J call TRBJ2-1, with a possible D match to TRBD2 (6 bases). V dropped 7 bases and J dropped 8 bases, with 15 bases sitting between them. Germline V CDR1 and CDR2: SNHLY, FYNNEI. The CDR3 totals 13 residues. Here the CDR3 reads CASKSSGGDEQFF. In nucleotides, the CDR3 is TGTGCCAGCAAGAGTAGCGGCGGAGATGAGCAGTTCTTC.

The chain is built from TRBV5-1 and TRBJ2-5; TRBD2 aligns across 9 bases. J gave up 5 bases and V 7 bases, and 9 bases lay outside the gene matches. CDR1 and CDR2 (germline): SGHRS, YFSETQ. The CDR3 contains 14 residues. The CDR3 here is CASGSGTSRETQYF. In DNA, the CDR3 is TGCGCCAGCGGTTCTGGGACTAGCAGGGAGACCCAGTACTTC.

This chain links TRBV7-9 with TRBJ1-1; a weak D match, TRBD1 (6 bases). CDR1 and CDR2 from the germline V gene are SEHNR and FQNEAQ (reference sequence). V shed 4 bases and J shed 3 bases, with 15 bases lying between them. The CDR3 sequence is 15 residues long. Here the CDR3 DNA reads TGTGCCAGCAGCTCCTCAGGGGTGGGGGACACTGAAGCTTTCTTT. This encodes CASSSSGVGDTEAFF. Supplemented by reference TRBV7-9 and TRBJ1-1, the full variable domain reads DTGVSQNPRHKITKRGQNVTFRCDPISEHNRLYWYRQTLGQGPEFLTYFQNEAQLEKSRLLSDRFSAERPKGSFSTLEIQRTEQGDSAMYLCASSSSGVGDTEAFFGQGTRLTVV.

V usage is TRBV2 and J usage is TRBJ2-5; D unclear. Near its end, the DNA agrees better with TRBJ2-7, so the J call may be wrong. This CDR3 has 11 amino acids. The V gene's germline CDR1 is SNHLY and CDR2 FYNNEI. The CDR3 DNA reads TGTGCCAGCAGTTGGTCCTACGAGCAGTACTTC. Translation gives CASSWSYEQYF.

The V and J genes are TRBV27 and TRBJ2-7, with a tentative D call TRBD1 (6 bases). The CDR3 consists of 14 residues. The V end was cut by 5 bases, the J end by 4 bases, with 15 bases between. Germline CDR1 and CDR2: MNHEY and SMNVEV (reference sequence). This chain's CDR3 is CASSLQGIGYEQYF. The CDR3 nucleotides read TGTGCCAGCAGTCTTCAGGGGATCGGGTACGAGCAGTACTTC.

This chain connects TRBV13 to TRBJ2-7; tentative D call: TRBD2 (5 bases). Germline V CDR1 and CDR2: PRHDT, FYEKMQ (reference sequence). The CDR3 is 15 residues long. V was cut by 2 bases and J by 5 bases, with 16 bases left in between. The CDR3 protein is CASSLLREKGNEQYF. DNA of the CDR3: TGTGCCAGCAGCTTATTGAGGGAGAAAGGAAACGAGCAGTACTTC. The full variable domain, completed using reference TRBV13 and TRBJ2-7, is AAGVIQSPRHLIKEKRETATLKCYPIPRHDTVYWYQQGPGQDPQFLISFYEKMQSDKGSIPDRFSAQQFSDYHSELNMSSLELGDSALYFCASSLLREKGNEQYFGPGTRLTVT.

This clone was picked up one time. The chain employs TRBV28 and TRBJ1-1, with D tentatively TRBD1 (5 bases). In germline, CDR1 is MDHEN, CDR2 SYDVKM. The CDR3 contains 15 residues. Trimming took 2 bases from V and 1 from J, leaving 11 bases between them. The CDR3 DNA follows: TGTGCCAGCAGTTTAAGCTCGGACACGAACACTGAAGCTTTCTTT. Protein: CASSLSSDTNTEAFF.

The chain recombines TRBV21-1 with TRBJ1-3; the table's D call TRBD1 went unverified against the DNA. TRBV21-1 is a documented pseudogene. The CDR3 consists of 19 residues. The CDR3 DNA follows: TGTGCCAGCAGCCCCGGGACAGGGCATCGAGCGGAATCTGGAAACACCATATATTTT. Its translation is CASSPGTGHRAESGNTIYF.

The rearrangement links TRBV9 to TRBJ2-3, with 10 bases fitting TRBD2. The CDR3 is 18 residues long. Germline CDR1 is SGDLS and CDR2 is YYNGEE. V was pared by 0 bases and J by 3 bases, with 10 bases of the junction left unmatched. As DNA, the CDR3 is TGTGCCAGCAGCGTAGAAGGGGGGGGACTAGCGACTACAGATACGCAGTATTTT. The encoded protein is CASSVEGGGLATTDTQYF.

The genes are TRBV9 and TRBJ2-7; D is unclear. The CDR3 is made up of 15 amino acids. Germline loops: CDR1 SGDLS, CDR2 YYNGEE. V lost 0 bases and J 0 bases, leaving 10 bases between the germline ends. CDR3 in amino acids: CASSVGQARSYEQYF. CDR3 DNA sequence: TGTGCCAGCAGCGTAGGTCAGGCGCGCTCCTACGAGCAGTACTTC.

This clone appeared many times. The chain has TRBV6-1 and TRBJ1-5, with D maybe TRBD1 (5 bases). The V end was cut by 1 base, the J end by 7 bases, with 11 bases between. CDR1 is MNHNS and CDR2 is SASEGT in the germline V gene. CDR3 length: 14 residues. The CDR3 loop reads CASSEGLDSQPQHF. CDR3 coding DNA: TGTGCCAGCAGTGAAGGTCTAGACAGCCAGCCCCAGCATTTT.

The chain links TRBV28 to TRBJ2-5, with 11 bases identical to TRBD2. Trimming removed 6 bases from V and 11 bases from J; junction bases left unmatched: 8. Germline loops: CDR1 MDHEN, CDR2 SYDVKM. This CDR3 has 13 amino acids. The CDR3 loop reads CASSLTSGRGQYF. Written as DNA, the CDR3 is TGTGCCAGCAGCCTAACTAGCGGGAGAGGGCAGTACTTC.